The entry below describes one T cell receptor (beta chain). Its specificity is unknown. V gave up 2 bases and J gave up 6 bases, with 16 bases separating them. The CDR3 has 15 amino acids. Germline CDR1 reads SGHTA; CDR2 reads FQGTGA. This sample is part of a study of OX40 agonist ivuxolimab in advanced cancers. Looking at the study overall: Clinicians treated patients with ivuxolimab, an agonistic anti-OX40 (CD134) antibody. Overall study findings and caveats: In the 0.1 to 3.0 mg/kg range, CD4+ and CD8+ blood T cells had expanded clonally by week 6. More expanded clones were found, on average, in CD8+ than in CD4+ T cells. Expanded peripheral T cells had an undetermined antigen specificity.

The table came from immunoSEQ multiplex PCR; TCRdb's copy has only in-frame clones and leaves some out. The sample lists 65,000 to 90,000 clones, roughly 90% occurring once. The sequence derives from an adult with an advanced solid tumor such as melanoma, head and neck, liver or kidney cancer. V usage is TRBV7-3 and J usage is TRBJ1-1; D is possibly TRBD1 (6 bases). The material sequenced was CD4+ or CD8+ T cells sorted from blood, taken in a trial of the OX40 agonist ivuxolimab. CDR3 nucleotide sequence: TGTGCCAGCAGCTTATTACCAGGGGTCCGGGCTGAAGCTTTCTTT. Encoded protein: CASSLLPGVRAEAFF.